Listed below are T cell receptor beta chains from one sample, sequenced in a study of T cell repertoires in cytomegalovirus infection. TCRdb passed the reads through MiXCR, listing each CDR3 protein once. The sample shows 310,000 or so distinct CDR3 sequences, approximately 8.9% of them seen only once. The sample consisted of PBMCs. All receptors come from a human donor in good health (CMV status not recorded). Some clones in this sample may be carry-over from other donors' samples. CDR3s include the opening cysteine and the closing phenylalanine or tryptophan. The order of the fields is V gene, D gene, clone size, J gene, CDR3 protein, CDR3 DNA. A D gene is named only where the DNA matches it firmly. Not every row has a clone size; where given, it reads once, few, many or a size class.

TRBV12-3/TRBV12-4,-,many,TRBJ1-2,CASSQRGRNYGYTF,TGTGCCAGCAGCCAACGGGGGCGCAACTATGGCTACACCTTC
TRBV4-3,-,-,TRBJ1-5,CASSQELNQPQHF,TGCGCCAGCAGCCAAGAGCTAAATCAGCCCCAGCATTTT
TRBV29-1,-,-,TRBJ1-1,CSVELSYSSTEAFF,TGCAGCGTTGAATTGAGTTATAGTAGCACTGAAGCTTTCTTT
TRBV29-1,-,many,TRBJ1-2,CSVEGLGVRGYTF,TGCAGCGTTGAAGGCCTTGGGGTTAGGGGCTACACCTTC
TRBV7-2,-,many,TRBJ1-6,CASSLESQRNSPLHF,TGTGCCAGCAGCTTAGAAAGTCAGAGAAATTCACCCCTCCACTTT
TRBV18,-,many,TRBJ1-5,CASSPGGEPQHF,TGTGCCAGCTCACCGGGGGGCGAGCCCCAGCATTTT
TRBV7-2,-,many,TRBJ1-1,CASSLRDPRTEAFF,TGTGCCAGCAGCCTCCGGGACCCCCGAACTGAAGCTTTCTTT
TRBV24-1,TRBD1,-,TRBJ1-5,CATSDRRTGDQPQHF,TGTGCCACCAGTGACCGCCGGACAGGAGATCAGCCCCAGCATTTT
TRBV7-8,-,many,TRBJ1-1,CASSLLWGGLAFF,TGTGCCAGCAGCTTACTTTGGGGAGGGCTGGCTTTCTTT
TRBV7-2,-,many,TRBJ2-1,CASSLATGVSDEQFF,TGTGCCAGCAGCTTAGCGACGGGGGTGAGCGATGAGCAGTTCTTC
TRBV20-1,TRBD1,-,TRBJ2-5,CSATGTGGPYQETQYF,TGCAGTGCCACCGGGACAGGGGGCCCGTACCAAGAGACCCAGTACTTC
TRBV28,-,many,TRBJ1-2,CASRDGFYGYTF,TGTGCCAGCAGGGACGGCTTCTATGGCTACACCTTC
TRBV7-2,TRBD2,many,TRBJ2-1,CASTGLAYNEQFF,TGTGCCAGCACGGGACTAGCATACAATGAGCAGTTCTTC
TRBV6-1,-,many,TRBJ2-3,CASRSGVTDTQYF,TGTGCCAGCCGGTCAGGGGTCACAGATACGCAGTATTTT
TRBV6-1,TRBD1,many,TRBJ1-2,CASSSWTGSYGYTF,TGTGCCAGCAGTAGCTGGACAGGGAGTTACGGCTACACCTTC
TRBV3-1,TRBD2,many,TRBJ2-5,CASSPWGLAGDQETQYF,TGTGCCAGCAGCCCTTGGGGGCTAGCGGGGGACCAAGAGACCCAGTACTTC
TRBV6-1,TRBD1,many,TRBJ1-2,CASSVDRGRGYTF,TGTGCCAGCAGTGTAGACAGGGGTCGAGGCTACACCTTC
TRBV12-3/TRBV12-4,-,few,TRBJ2-1,CASSIDPGRNEQFF,TGTGCCAGCAGTATCGACCCGGGTCGGAATGAGCAGTTCTTC
TRBV29-1,TRBD2,-,TRBJ2-5,CSVSPGLAKETQYF,TGCAGCGTGTCTCCGGGACTAGCGAAAGAGACCCAGTACTTC
TRBV7-2,-,many,TRBJ1-1,CASSRGVVTEAFF,TGTGCCAGCAGCCGGGGGGTTGTCACTGAAGCTTTCTTT
TRBV19,-,many,TRBJ2-1,CASGDYEQFF,TGTGCCAGTGGCGATTATGAGCAGTTCTTC
TRBV12-3/TRBV12-4,-,many,TRBJ1-1,CASSPSTEAFF,TGTGCCAGCAGTCCTTCTACTGAAGCTTTCTTT